Reported below is one TCR beta chain. The sample originates from a study of Graves' ophthalmopathy and Graves' hyperthyroidism. As for the study in general: Ahead of any treatment, peripheral blood was obtained at the initial diagnosis.

As the template, RNA transcripts were used to amplify TCR beta CDR3 regions. An initial RT-PCR round employing HTBI primers preceded a second-round multiplex PCR. MiXCR, run by TCRdb on the multiplex PCR reads, gives a single entry per CDR3 protein. Of some 390,000 distinct CDR3 sequences in the sample, about a sixth are singletons; the top ten hold around 1.4%. CDR3 size: 16 residues. Germline V lookup: CDR1 SNHLY, CDR2 FYNNEI. The V end lost 6 bases, the J end lost 2 bases, and 19 bases lay between the germline ends. Every ophthalmopathy donor presented moderate-to-severe activity, CAS ≥3, NOSPECS ≥4 and duration under 3 months.

The TCR sequence derives from a young woman with Graves' ophthalmopathy. Sequences were obtained from peripheral blood. The chain is built from TRBV2 and TRBJ1-1; TRBD1 is a possible D gene (6 bases). CDR3 protein: CASSQPGVGLNTEAFF. In DNA, the CDR3 is TGTGCCAGCAGCCAACCAGGGGTTGGACTCAACACTGAAGCTTTCTTT.